The entry that follows covers one T cell receptor (beta chain) sequence. The data were taken from a study of cytomegalovirus exposure and HLA in healthy donors. V was pared by 4 bases and J by 6 bases, with 2 bases of the junction left unmatched. This CDR3 spans 14 amino acids. Germline values: CDR1 SGHTA, CDR2 FQGTGA. The PCR used 60 Vbeta and 13 Jbeta primers. Profiling relied on immunoSEQ multiplex PCR, and the TCRdb table lists in-frame clones only, not all of them. The sample shows roughly 100,000 clones, about 76% of them seen only once. The origin of this receptor is a woman aged 45-59 years in good health and CMV-seropositive. Specimen: PBMCs. This chain joins TRBV7-3 and TRBJ2-2; TRBD1 matches 10 bases. CDR3 bases: TGTGCCAGCAGCTCGACAGGGGGCCCCGGGGAGCTGTTTTTT. It encodes CASSSTGGPGELFF.